The present entry profiles one T cell receptor beta chain with its context. The antigen is undetermined. Combining a sample-barcoded 5' primer with a J-beta primer mix, a second PCR ran for roughly 6 to 12 cycles. Carrying 12 random nucleotides, a template-switch adaptor labeled each individual cDNA molecule. In TCRdb, the 5' RACE reads were re-called with MiXCR into one record per CDR3 protein. The sample carries approximately 680,000 distinct CDR3 sequences, approximately 29% recorded once. In germline, CDR1 is KGHDR, CDR2 SFDVKD. This CDR3 has 15 residues. Trimming took 0 bases from V and 2 from J, leaving 9 bases between them. The data originate from a study of blood T cells in healthy people across ages. Study in general: Through template switching, about one barcoded beta molecule was captured per two T cells, as measured in model experiments.

Study results and caveats: Roughly linear age-related decline in beta diversity appeared, significant by age about 40. Relative to aged donors, long-lived donors carried more naive CD4+ cells and displayed higher diversity.

The sample comprised blood. This sequence joins TRBV24-1 and TRBJ2-5, with a tentative D call TRBD1 (5 bases). This sequence originates from a woman of 80 years or more in good health. The DNA for the CDR3 is TGTGCCACCAGTGATTTGAGTGACAGACAAGAGACCCAGTACTTC. It translates to CATSDLSDRQETQYF.